The text below deals with one T cell receptor beta chain. This sample was included in a study of blood T cell repertoires in COVID-19. The V end was cut by 6 bases, the J end by 7 bases, with 19 bases between. CDR3 length: 16 residues. From germline, CDR1 is SNHLY and CDR2 FYNNEI. Clones were read by immunoSEQ multiplex PCR, and TCRdb kept only the in-frame ones, dropping some. The repertoire consists of some 9,900 clones, with 80% to 90% occurring once and the leading ten covering 5% to 7%. The origin of this receptor is a human donor in a cohort sampled during active COVID-19. The sequenced sample consisted of peripheral blood. The chain couples TRBV2 to TRBJ1-6, with a possible D match to TRBD1 (5 bases). For the CDR3, the DNA is TGTGCCAGCAGCGCGGACGGGGGACGGCAAAATTCACCCCTCCACTTT. As protein: CASSADGGRQNSPLHF.